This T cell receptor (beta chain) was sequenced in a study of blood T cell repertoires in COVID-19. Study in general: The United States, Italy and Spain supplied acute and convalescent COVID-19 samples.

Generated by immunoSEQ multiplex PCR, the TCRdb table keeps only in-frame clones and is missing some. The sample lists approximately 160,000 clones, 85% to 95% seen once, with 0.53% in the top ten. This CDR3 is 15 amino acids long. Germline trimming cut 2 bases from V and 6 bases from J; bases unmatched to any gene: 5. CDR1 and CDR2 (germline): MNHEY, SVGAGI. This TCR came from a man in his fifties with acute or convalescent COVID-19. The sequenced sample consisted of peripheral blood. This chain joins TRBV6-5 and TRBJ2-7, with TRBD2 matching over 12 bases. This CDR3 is CASSYKGLAGGEQYF. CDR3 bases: TGTGCCAGCAGTTACAAGGGACTAGCGGGCGGCGAGCAGTACTTC.